This TCR beta chain was identified during a study of regulatory T cells in long-lasting Graves disease. The overall study: Persistent cases were those of Graves' disease that involved over 5 years of antithyroid drugs with positive TSH receptor antibodies.

The TCR beta library used iRepertoire HTBI primers with Arm-PCR amplification of CDR3. TCRdb ran MiXCR on the multiplex PCR reads and lists one entry per CDR3 protein. The sample has roughly 450,000 distinct CDR3 sequences, about 20% seen once. Time point noted: persistent/refractory GD, antithyroid drugs over 5 years with positive TRAb. Researchers made the TCR library from RNA that was extracted from PBMCs. EDTA tubes held approximately 8.8 milliliters of peripheral blood from each patient. Overall study results and limits: It was possible that the small sample size reduced accuracy.

Trimming removed 7 bases from V and 0 bases from J, with 15 bases in between. Germline V gene data show CDR1 as SQVTM and CDR2 as ANQGSEA. This CDR3 is 14 amino acids long. This clonotype occurred a few times. Its antigen is unidentified. V gene TRBV29-1 combines with J gene TRBJ1-1; D remains ambiguous. The sequencing here drew on peripheral blood mononuclear cells (PBMCs), taken when the disease was refractory, from a patient treated with antithyroid drugs. The TCR sequence derives from a female donor with Graves disease. CDR3 sequence: CSAPLNAVNTEAFF. The CDR3 DNA sequence: TGCAGCGCCCCCCTAAACGCGGTGAACACTGAAGCTTTCTTT.